The 12 T cell receptor beta chains reported below all come from one sample, sequenced in a study of shared clonotypes between healthy human individuals. TCRdb's table, derived via immunoSEQ multiplex PCR, lists solely in-frame clones and lacks some. Here the sample spans about 660,000 clones, about 74% being singletons. The sequenced sample consisted of memory CD4+ T cells sorted from blood. Subset of the sample: CD45RA-negative fraction. Every receptor here comes from a woman aged 25 to 45 in good health.

The chain couples TRBV7-2 to TRBJ2-7, with D possibly matching TRBD2 (6 bases). CDR3 size: 16 residues. The germline V gene has CDR1 SGHTA and CDR2 FQGNSA. Trimming took 1 base from V and 3 from J, leaving 16 bases between them. In nucleotides, the CDR3 is TGTGCCAGCAGCTTAGTGAGTTGGGACTTGATCTACGAGCAGTACTTC. This translates into CASSLVSWDLIYEQYF.

This chain links TRBV28 with TRBJ1-5, with D perhaps TRBD1 (6 bases). Deletions cut 3 bases from V and 4 bases from J, with 28 bases between. The germline V gene encodes CDR1 MDHEN and CDR2 SYDVKM. The CDR3 totals 20 residues. The CDR3 nucleotides are TGTGCCAGCAGTTTGTCCTTAGGGGGAATAAAGCTAGCAAGGAATCAGCCCCAGCATTTT. It is translated as CASSLSLGGIKLARNQPQHF.

This clone showed up many times. The genes are TRBV6-4 and TRBJ2-3; D is uncertain. The CDR3 runs 14 residues. Trimming removed 9 bases from V and 0 bases from J, with 13 bases in between. Germline V gene sequence: CDR1 MRHNA, CDR2 SNTAGT. In DNA form, the CDR3 reads TGTGCCAGAATTGGAATAGGAAGCACAGATACGCAGTATTTT. It specifies CARIGIGSTDTQYF.

This clone has just one count. This chain joins TRBV30 and TRBJ2-7; 10 bases are a match to TRBD2. This CDR3 is 13 amino acids long. The V gene's germline CDR1 is GTSNPN and CDR2 SVGIG (reference sequence). Unmatched junction bases numbered 7, after V lost 8 bases and J lost 3 bases. CDR3 coding DNA: TGTGCCGGATCTAGCGGGAGCCTCTACGAGCAGTACTTC. It is translated as CAGSSGSLYEQYF. Combining the CDR3 with reference TRBV30 and TRBJ2-7 gives the whole variable domain SQTIHQWPATLVQPVGSPLSLECTVEGTSNPNLYWYRQAAGRGLQLLFYSVGIGQISSEVPQNLSASRPQDRQFILSSKKLLLSDSGFYLCAGSSGSLYEQYFGPGTRLTVT.

The chain carries TRBV7-2 and TRBJ2-7; perhaps TRBD2 as D (6 bases). The CDR3 consists of 15 residues. Germline loops: CDR1 SGHTA, CDR2 FQGNSA. The V and J ends lost 6 bases and 0 bases respectively, with 15 bases between them. The CDR3 protein is CASSKGAGSSYEQYF. The DNA of the CDR3 is TGTGCCAGCAGTAAAGGGGCCGGGAGCTCCTACGAGCAGTACTTC.

The V call is TRBV27, the J call TRBJ2-5; 11 bases are a match to TRBD2. The germline CDR1 and CDR2 sequences are MNHEY and SMNVEV (reference sequence). Losses at the gene ends were 1 base for V and 5 bases for J; bases not matched to a gene: 12. The CDR3 sequence is 18 residues long. CDR3 residues: CASSLYKSWTSGLETQYF. In DNA, the CDR3 is TGTGCCAGCAGTTTATATAAATCGTGGACTAGCGGGCTGGAGACCCAGTACTTC.

This clone has a handful of counts. This chain connects TRBV28 to TRBJ1-2, with a weak D call TRBD1 (5 bases). Trimming removed 6 bases at V and 3 bases at J, with 11 bases between. The germline V gene encodes CDR1 MDHEN and CDR2 SYDVKM. This CDR3 is 13 amino acids long. CDR3 protein: CASSPTGHYGYTF. In DNA, the CDR3 is TGTGCCAGCAGCCCCACGGGGCACTATGGCTACACCTTC.

The gene calls are TRBV4-2 and TRBJ2-2; 9 bases map to TRBD1. From germline, CDR1 is LGHNA and CDR2 YNFKEQ. The CDR3 spans 15 residues. V shed 5 bases and J 5 bases; nucleotides not matched to a gene: 6. CDR3 in amino acids: CASSTGTGTTGELFF. CDR3 coding DNA: TGTGCCAGCAGCACCGGGACAGGGACAACCGGGGAGCTGTTTTTT.

The gene calls are TRBV2 and TRBJ2-1, with 8 bases fitting TRBD1. From germline, CDR1 is SNHLY and CDR2 FYNNEI. CDR3 length equals 15 residues. V lost 10 bases to trimming and J lost 10 bases; unmatched junction nucleotides: 18. CDR3 nucleotide sequence: TGTGCCACCGGGAAACAACAGGGGGTACTGGGGGAGCAGTTCTTC. Its translation is CATGKQQGVLGEQFF.

The V gene is TRBV10-3, the J gene TRBJ1-1; 9 nucleotides line up with TRBD1. Unmatched junction bases numbered 9, after V lost 5 bases and J lost 14 bases. Germline lookup yields CDR1 ENHRY and CDR2 SYGVKD. The CDR3 consists of 12 residues. In DNA, the CDR3 is TGTGCCATCAGTAAGGACAGGGGACCTTTGTTCTTT. Encoded protein: CAISKDRGPLFF.

The chain couples TRBV28 to TRBJ1-3, with 9 bases matching TRBD1. The CDR3 is 15 amino acids. Germline loops: CDR1 MDHEN, CDR2 SYDVKM. Trimming removed 5 bases from V and 4 bases from J; junction bases left unmatched: 6. The CDR3 bases are TGTGCCAGCAGTCCATACAGGGGGCCGGGAAACACCATATATTTT. It codes for CASSPYRGPGNTIYF.

This clone was detected only once. This chain uses TRBV30 with TRBJ2-6; TRBD2 is a possible D gene (5 bases). Germline assignment: CDR1 GTSNPN and CDR2 SVGIG (reference sequence). The CDR3 spans 18 residues. V shed 2 bases and J shed 1 base, with 18 bases lying between them. CDR3 residues: CAWSPPGSLGSGANVLTF. The CDR3 DNA reads TGTGCCTGGAGTCCCCCGGGATCCCTAGGTTCTGGGGCCAACGTCCTGACTTTC.